This is a list of T cell receptor beta chains from one sample in a study of sequential checkpoint blockade in melanoma. Libraries were prepared by immunoSEQ multiplex PCR; TCRdb keeps only in-frame clonotypes and omits some of them. The top ten hold about 11% of the sample, which has about 11,000 clones, about 78% seen once. The specimen comprised CD8+ T cells sorted from blood (inferred from file names), sampled from a patient given nivolumab and ipilimumab in sequence. The receptor source for this set is a human donor with melanoma. CDR3s include the opening cysteine and the closing phenylalanine or tryptophan. A D gene is named only where the DNA matches it firmly. The size of a clone is reported for some rows only, either as once, few or many, or as a class for expanded clones.

abundance: once
v_gene: TRBV19
d_gene: .
j_gene: TRBJ2-2
CDR3nt: TGTGCCAGTAGTACGGTAGCTCGCGACACCGGGGAGCTGTTTTTT
CDR3aa: CASSTVARDTGELFF

abundance: .
v_gene: TRBV7-9
d_gene: TRBD1
j_gene: TRBJ1-2
CDR3nt: TGTGCCAGCAGCCCAGGGGGTAGTTTTGGCTACACCTTC
CDR3aa: CASSPGGSFGYTF

abundance: few
v_gene: TRBV7-9
d_gene: TRBD1
j_gene: TRBJ2-7
CDR3nt: TGTGCCAGCGGAGGGGACAGGGCGTCCTACGAGCAGTACTTC
CDR3aa: CASGGDRASYEQYF

abundance: few
v_gene: TRBV19
d_gene: TRBD2
j_gene: TRBJ2-7
CDR3nt: TGTGCCAGTAGTATGGCGGGAGCGGGGGAGCAGTACTTC
CDR3aa: CASSMAGAGEQYF

abundance: few
v_gene: TRBV21-1
d_gene: .
j_gene: TRBJ2-7
CDR3nt: TGTGCCAGCAGCAAAGTTGGCCGGGGAGGGGAGCAGTACTTC
CDR3aa: CASSKVGRGGEQYF

abundance: .
v_gene: TRBV30
d_gene: TRBD1
j_gene: TRBJ2-6
CDR3nt: TGTGCCTGGAGCGGACAGGGGTCGAGCTCTGGGGCCAACGTCCTGACTTTC
CDR3aa: CAWSGQGSSSGANVLTF

abundance: .
v_gene: TRBV7-3
d_gene: .
j_gene: TRBJ2-7
CDR3nt: TGTGCCAGCAGCCAAGCCGCTCCCACCTCCTACGAGCAGTACTTC
CDR3aa: CASSQAAPTSYEQYF

abundance: .
v_gene: TRBV28
d_gene: TRBD1
j_gene: TRBJ2-1
CDR3nt: TGTGCCAGCCGGGACAGGGGCTCCCTCCAGTTCTTC
CDR3aa: CASRDRGSLQFF

abundance: .
v_gene: TRBV6-5
d_gene: .
j_gene: TRBJ2-1
CDR3nt: TGTGCCAGCAGTTTAGGGGCTTACAATGAGCAGTTCTTC
CDR3aa: CASSLGAYNEQFF

abundance: .
v_gene: TRBV5-6
d_gene: TRBD1
j_gene: TRBJ2-1
CDR3nt: TGTGCCAGCAGCCCCGACGGGGACAGCTCCTACAATGAGCAGTTCTTC
CDR3aa: CASSPDGDSSYNEQFF

abundance: .
v_gene: TRBV9
d_gene: .
j_gene: TRBJ2-7
CDR3nt: TGTGCCAGCAGCGAAAAGGGGGTGGGCGAGCAGTACTTC
CDR3aa: CASSEKGVGEQYF

abundance: .
v_gene: TRBV19
d_gene: .
j_gene: TRBJ1-2
CDR3nt: TGTGCCAGCAGGTCAGGGCCGAATGGCTACACCTTC
CDR3aa: CASRSGPNGYTF

abundance: .
v_gene: TRBV29-1
d_gene: .
j_gene: TRBJ2-2
CDR3nt: TGCAGCGTTGAATTCAGGGGCCGGTCCGGGGAGCTGTTTTTT
CDR3aa: CSVEFRGRSGELFF

abundance: .
v_gene: TRBV28
d_gene: .
j_gene: TRBJ2-7
CDR3nt: TGTGCCAGCAGTTCAACTAGCTCCTACGAGCAGTACTTC
CDR3aa: CASSSTSSYEQYF

abundance: .
v_gene: TRBV10-3
d_gene: .
j_gene: TRBJ1-2
CDR3nt: TGTGCCACCGCTACCTCAAGTATCTATGGCTACACCTTC
CDR3aa: CATATSSIYGYTF

abundance: .
v_gene: TRBV4-1
d_gene: .
j_gene: TRBJ2-3
CDR3nt: TGCGCCAGCAGCCAAGATCGGGGAGGCCTAGATACGCAGTATTTT
CDR3aa: CASSQDRGGLDTQYF

abundance: .
v_gene: TRBV6-1
d_gene: .
j_gene: TRBJ1-1
CDR3nt: TGTGCCAGCAGAACTGCAGGTGGCACTGAAGCTTTCTTT
CDR3aa: CASRTAGGTEAFF

abundance: few
v_gene: TRBV9
d_gene: TRBD2
j_gene: TRBJ2-7
CDR3nt: TGTGCCAGCAGCGATCCCAAACCGATAGCGGGAACCTCCTACGAGCAGTACTTC
CDR3aa: CASSDPKPIAGTSYEQYF

abundance: .
v_gene: TRBV19
d_gene: .
j_gene: TRBJ2-7
CDR3nt: TGTGCCAGTAGCCCCGGGACTCTACTCTACGAGCAGTACTTC
CDR3aa: CASSPGTLLYEQYF

abundance: .
v_gene: TRBV27
d_gene: .
j_gene: TRBJ2-7
CDR3nt: TGTGCCAGCAGCCTAAACAGGGAAACTGACGAGCAGTACTTC
CDR3aa: CASSLNRETDEQYF

abundance: .
v_gene: TRBV6-1
d_gene: TRBD1
j_gene: TRBJ2-7
CDR3nt: TGTGCCACCAACCCCCGGGACAGGGGCACCTACGAGCAGTACTTC
CDR3aa: CATNPRDRGTYEQYF

abundance: .
v_gene: TRBV9
d_gene: .
j_gene: TRBJ2-3
CDR3nt: TGTGCCAGCAGCGTACTCTATCTGGATACGCAGTATTTT
CDR3aa: CASSVLYLDTQYF

abundance: few
v_gene: TRBV11-2
d_gene: .
j_gene: TRBJ2-1
CDR3nt: TGTGCCAGCAGCCTTAGGACGGCGGGGCATGAGCAGTTCTTC
CDR3aa: CASSLRTAGHEQFF

abundance: few
v_gene: TRBV19
d_gene: .
j_gene: TRBJ2-7
CDR3nt: TGTGCCAGTAGTATCGGACAGTCATACTACGAGCAGTACTTC
CDR3aa: CASSIGQSYYEQYF

abundance: .
v_gene: TRBV19
d_gene: .
j_gene: TRBJ2-3
CDR3nt: TGTGCCAGTAGTATAAGGGGGACACCCACAGATACGCAGTATTTT
CDR3aa: CASSIRGTPTDTQYF

abundance: .
v_gene: TRBV7-3
d_gene: .
j_gene: TRBJ1-2
CDR3nt: TGTGCCAGCAGCCCGATCGGCAGGGGCTATGGCTACACCTTC
CDR3aa: CASSPIGRGYGYTF

abundance: .
v_gene: TRBV7-8
d_gene: TRBD1
j_gene: TRBJ1-2
CDR3nt: TGTGCCAGCAGCTACGGACAGGGTGTGATGAGTAACTATGGCTACACCTTC
CDR3aa: CASSYGQGVMSNYGYTF

abundance: .
v_gene: TRBV14
d_gene: .
j_gene: TRBJ2-1
CDR3nt: TGTGCCAGCAGCCAAGAGGAGGGCAATGAGCAGTTCTTC
CDR3aa: CASSQEEGNEQFF

abundance: .
v_gene: TRBV11-1
d_gene: TRBD1
j_gene: TRBJ1-4
CDR3nt: TGTGCCAGCAGCCACGACAGGGGAGGTGAAAAACTGTTTTTT
CDR3aa: CASSHDRGGEKLFF

abundance: medium-sized
v_gene: TRBV5-4
d_gene: TRBD1
j_gene: TRBJ1-1
CDR3nt: TGTGCCAGCAGCTTCGGGCGGACAGGGGCTTTCTTT
CDR3aa: CASSFGRTGAFF

abundance: once
v_gene: TRBV7-9
d_gene: TRBD1
j_gene: TRBJ2-3
CDR3nt: TGTGCCATCCCGGGACAGGGATCAGATACGCAGTATTTT
CDR3aa: CAIPGQGSDTQYF

abundance: .
v_gene: TRBV27
d_gene: .
j_gene: TRBJ2-7
CDR3nt: TGTGCCAGCAGTTATGGGAAGGGGCAGAGCGAGCAGTACTTC
CDR3aa: CASSYGKGQSEQYF

abundance: .
v_gene: TRBV11-2
d_gene: .
j_gene: TRBJ2-3
CDR3nt: TGTGCCAGCAGCTCACCTGGCGGGTTGGAGGATACGCAGTATTTT
CDR3aa: CASSSPGGLEDTQYF

abundance: .
v_gene: TRBV11-2
d_gene: TRBD2
j_gene: TRBJ2-7
CDR3nt: TGTGCCAGCAGCCGGGGACTAGCGGGTTCCTACGAGCAGTACTTC
CDR3aa: CASSRGLAGSYEQYF

abundance: .
v_gene: TRBV5-8
d_gene: TRBD2
j_gene: TRBJ2-2
CDR3nt: TGTGCCAGCAGCCAGACTAGCGGGAGGCCCTCCGGGGAGCTGTTTTTT
CDR3aa: CASSQTSGRPSGELFF

abundance: few
v_gene: TRBV11-2
d_gene: .
j_gene: TRBJ1-5
CDR3nt: TGTGCCAGCAGCTTAGGGGCAGGGGAAGGCAATCAGCCCCAGCATTTT
CDR3aa: CASSLGAGEGNQPQHF

abundance: .
v_gene: TRBV27
d_gene: .
j_gene: TRBJ2-7
CDR3nt: TGTGCCAGCAGTTTGGACGGGGAAAGCTCCTACGAGCAGTACTTC
CDR3aa: CASSLDGESSYEQYF

abundance: .
v_gene: TRBV7-9
d_gene: .
j_gene: TRBJ2-2
CDR3nt: TGTGCCAGCAGCTTTCAGGGAAGGGGAACCGGGGAGCTGTTTTTT
CDR3aa: CASSFQGRGTGELFF

abundance: once
v_gene: TRBV5-1
d_gene: TRBD1
j_gene: TRBJ1-6
CDR3nt: TGCGCCAGCAGCGCCGGACAGGGCGGGAATTCACCCCTCCACTTT
CDR3aa: CASSAGQGGNSPLHF

abundance: .
v_gene: TRBV29-1
d_gene: TRBD2
j_gene: TRBJ2-2
CDR3nt: TGCAGCGTTTTGGGGACTAGCTTCGCGAACACCGGGGAGCTGTTTTTT
CDR3aa: CSVLGTSFANTGELFF

abundance: .
v_gene: TRBV9
d_gene: .
j_gene: TRBJ2-1
CDR3nt: TGTGCCAGCAGCGTAGCGGCTAGCGCCCCTCATGAGCAGTTCTTC
CDR3aa: CASSVAASAPHEQFF

abundance: .
v_gene: TRBV18
d_gene: .
j_gene: TRBJ2-7
CDR3nt: TGTGCCAGCTCACCAGACAGTTTATCCGAGCAGTACTTC
CDR3aa: CASSPDSLSEQYF

abundance: .
v_gene: TRBV2
d_gene: .
j_gene: TRBJ1-1
CDR3nt: TGTGCCAGCATCCCCGCGAGGGCCCACACTGAAGCTTTCTTT
CDR3aa: CASIPARAHTEAFF

abundance: .
v_gene: TRBV19
d_gene: TRBD1
j_gene: TRBJ2-3
CDR3nt: TGTGCCAGTAGTATTGACAGGGAGACAGATACGCAGTATTTT
CDR3aa: CASSIDRETDTQYF

abundance: .
v_gene: TRBV9
d_gene: .
j_gene: TRBJ2-7
CDR3nt: TGTGCCAGCAGCATCAGTAGCGCTAGCTCCTACGAGCAGTACTTC
CDR3aa: CASSISSASSYEQYF

abundance: .
v_gene: TRBV15
d_gene: TRBD2
j_gene: TRBJ2-7
CDR3nt: TGTGCCACCACCGCGACTAGCGGGAGTGGGTCCTACGAGCAGTACTTC
CDR3aa: CATTATSGSGSYEQYF

abundance: .
v_gene: TRBV4-1
d_gene: TRBD1
j_gene: TRBJ1-2
CDR3nt: TGCGCCAGCAGCCAAGTTCGACAGGGGGCGGGCGGCTACACCTTC
CDR3aa: CASSQVRQGAGGYTF

abundance: .
v_gene: TRBV7-8
d_gene: .
j_gene: TRBJ2-5
CDR3nt: TGTGCCAGCAGCTTAGTCTCTTATGAGCAGTACTTC
CDR3aa: CASSLVSYEQYF

abundance: .
v_gene: TRBV9
d_gene: .
j_gene: TRBJ2-1
CDR3nt: TGTGCCAGCAGCGCAGAGGACTATCCCAATGAGCAGTTCTTC
CDR3aa: CASSAEDYPNEQFF

abundance: .
v_gene: TRBV27
d_gene: .
j_gene: TRBJ1-4
CDR3nt: TGTGCCAGCAGTTCCTTAGCAACTAATGAAAAACTGTTTTTT
CDR3aa: CASSSLATNEKLFF

abundance: few
v_gene: TRBV7-9
d_gene: TRBD2
j_gene: TRBJ2-7
CDR3nt: TGTGCCAGCAGCTTCGGTACTAGCGGGGGTATCTACGAGCAGTACTTC
CDR3aa: CASSFGTSGGIYEQYF

abundance: .
v_gene: TRBV7-9
d_gene: TRBD2
j_gene: TRBJ2-1
CDR3nt: TGTGCCAGCACTCCGGGGGGACTAGGGCACAATGAGCAGTTCTTC
CDR3aa: CASTPGGLGHNEQFF

abundance: .
v_gene: TRBV5-6
d_gene: .
j_gene: TRBJ1-5
CDR3nt: TGTGCCAGCAGCTTGAGATCGGATCAGCCCCAGCATTTT
CDR3aa: CASSLRSDQPQHF